These 12 T cell receptor beta chains were sequenced from one sample in a study of T cell changes during pregnancy in multiple sclerosis. Clones were sequenced by immunoSEQ multiplex PCR, and TCRdb holds only the in-frame ones, with some missing. The table shows approximately 90,000 clones, with around 91% occurring only once. The specimen comprised peripheral blood, sampled after pregnancy. These receptor sequences come from a female donor in good health, enrolled as a control in a pregnancy study.

This chain uses TRBV2 with TRBJ2-7, with 7 bases matching TRBD2. CDR1 SNHLY and CDR2 FYNNEI come from the germline V gene. Losses at the gene ends were 2 bases for V and 3 bases for J; bases not matched to a gene: 7. This CDR3 region has 15 residues. For the CDR3, the DNA is TGTGCCAGCAGTGAAAGGTCTAGCGGCCACTACGAGCAGTACTTC. Amino acid sequence: CASSERSSGHYEQYF.

The rearrangement joins TRBV5-1 to TRBJ1-2, with 10 bases identical to TRBD1. Germline V gene lookup returns CDR1 SGHRS and CDR2 YFSETQ. The ends lost 4 bases at V and 7 bases at J; junction bases unmatched: 10. The CDR3 runs 15 residues. As DNA, the CDR3 is TGCGCCAGCAGCCTGACAGGGGGCGTCGAAGTTGGCTACACCTTC. Its translation is CASSLTGGVEVGYTF.

CDR3 amino acids: CASSSPWGGAKGYTF. As DNA, the CDR3 is TGTGCCAGCAGTTCCCCGTGGGGGGGCGCGAAGGGCTACACCTTC. V gene TRBV28 combines with J gene TRBJ1-2; a weak D match, TRBD1 (6 bases). The CDR3 has 15 amino acids. Germline V gene sequence: CDR1 MDHEN, CDR2 SYDVKM. Trimming stripped 4 bases from V and 8 bases from J, with 20 bases between.

The J gene is TRBJ1-5, the V gene TRBV11-2; tentative D call: TRBD1 (6 bases). Trimming stripped 1 base from V and 7 bases from J, with 17 bases between. This CDR3 comprises 16 residues. The germline V gene encodes CDR1 SGHAT and CDR2 FQNNGV. CDR3 amino acids: CASSLGKTGGRQPQHF. Written as DNA, the CDR3 is TGTGCCAGCAGCTTAGGCAAGACAGGTGGAAGGCAGCCCCAGCATTTT.

On this clone itself: This may stem from a read error, because a much larger clone lies one nucleotide away. The chain has TRBV28 and TRBJ1-1, with D perhaps TRBD1 (6 bases). This CDR3 is 14 amino acids long. Germline V gene lookup returns CDR1 MDHEN and CDR2 SYDVKM. The V and J ends lost 8 bases and 4 bases respectively, with 17 bases between them. The CDR3 coding sequence is TGTGCCAGCGGTTGGCCCAGGGGTGGCACTGAAGCTTTCTTT. This encodes CASGWPRGGTEAFF.

The chain has TRBV7-6 and TRBJ1-2, with 9 bases fitting TRBD1. The germline V gene has CDR1 SGHVS and CDR2 FNYEAQ. Germline trimming cut 0 bases from V and 4 bases from J; bases unmatched to any gene: 15. CDR3 length equals 19 residues. For the CDR3, the DNA is TGTGCCAGCAGCTTAGCGCGGGGACAGGGAACCAGGGAAGGCTATGGCTACACCTTC. It codes for CASSLARGQGTREGYGYTF.

The V and J genes are TRBV25-1 and TRBJ2-1, with 8 bases aligning to TRBD1. Germline trimming cut 6 bases from V and 6 bases from J; bases unmatched to any gene: 4. In germline, CDR1 is MGHDK, CDR2 SYGVNS. The CDR3 has 13 amino acids. The chain's CDR3 is CASSKQGGNEQFF. Written as DNA, the CDR3 is TGTGCCAGCAGCAAACAGGGGGGCAATGAGCAGTTCTTC.

This rearrangement joins TRBV27 to TRBJ1-2; 7 positions agree with TRBD1. The germline CDR1 and CDR2 sequences are MNHEY and SMNVEV (reference sequence). Trimming at V came to 3 bases and at J to 6 bases, leaving 4 bases not matched to a gene. The CDR3 consists of 13 residues. The chain's CDR3 is CASSLKGADGYTF. The CDR3 nucleotides read TGTGCCAGCAGTTTGAAGGGGGCGGATGGCTACACCTTC.

The chain couples TRBV6-5 to TRBJ1-1, with a possible D match to TRBD1 (5 bases). CDR1 and CDR2 from the germline V gene are MNHEY and SVGAGI. Trimming took off 6 bases at V and 1 base at J, with 9 bases between the two ends. This CDR3 region has 13 residues. The CDR3 DNA sequence: TGTGCCAGCAGAGAAAGGGGGAACACTGAAGCTTTCTTT. Residues: CASRERGNTEAFF.

The chain employs TRBV11-3 and TRBJ2-2; possible D gene TRBD2, 6 bases. The CDR3 consists of 14 residues. V dropped 1 base and J dropped 6 bases, with 9 bases sitting between them. The V gene's germline CDR1 is SGHNT and CDR2 YENEEA. The DNA of the CDR3 is TGTGCCAGCAGCTTAGCTTCGGGGGCCGGGGAGCTGTTTTTT. Encoded protein: CASSLASGAGELFF. Based on the CDR3 plus reference TRBV11-3 and TRBJ2-2, the full variable domain is EAGVVQSPRYKIIEKKQPVAFWCNPISGHNTLYWYLQNLGQGPELLIRYENEEAVDDSQLPKDRFSAERLKGVDSTLKIQPAELGDSAVYLCASSLASGAGELFFGEGSRLTVL.

The chain uses TRBV11-2 and TRBJ1-1, with D possibly being TRBD1 (5 bases). Germline CDR1 is SGHAT and CDR2 is FQNNGV. Trimming took off 4 bases at V and 10 bases at J, with 13 bases between the two ends. The length of the CDR3 is 12 residues. DNA of the CDR3: TGTGCCAGCAGCTCAGGTGGGGCCTCAGCTTTCTTT. Translated: CASSSGGASAFF.

The V gene is TRBV27, the J gene TRBJ2-5, with D possibly being TRBD2 (6 bases). This CDR3 has 15 amino acids. Trimming left V 0 bases short and J 2 bases short, with 10 bases between. Germline assignment: CDR1 MNHEY and CDR2 SMNVEV (reference sequence). The CDR3 DNA follows: TGTGCCAGCAGTTTATCGGGACTCAGACAAGAGACCCAGTACTTC. It yields the protein CASSLSGLRQETQYF.